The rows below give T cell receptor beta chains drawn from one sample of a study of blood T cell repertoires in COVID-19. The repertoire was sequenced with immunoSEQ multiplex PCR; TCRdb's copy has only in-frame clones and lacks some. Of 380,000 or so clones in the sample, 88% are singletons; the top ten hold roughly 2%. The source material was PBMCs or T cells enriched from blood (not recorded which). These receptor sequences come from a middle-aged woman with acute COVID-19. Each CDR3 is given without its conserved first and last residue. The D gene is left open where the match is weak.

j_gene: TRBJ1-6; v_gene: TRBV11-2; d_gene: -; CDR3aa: ASSLANSPLH
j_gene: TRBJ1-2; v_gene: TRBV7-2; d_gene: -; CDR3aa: ASSLAQGPGYGYT
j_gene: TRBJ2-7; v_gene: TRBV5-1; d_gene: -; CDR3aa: ASSLVREGPYEQY
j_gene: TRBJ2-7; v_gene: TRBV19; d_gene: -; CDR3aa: ASSIDGRMSSYEQY
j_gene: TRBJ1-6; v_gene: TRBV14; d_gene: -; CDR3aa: ASSQDRRGTSPLH
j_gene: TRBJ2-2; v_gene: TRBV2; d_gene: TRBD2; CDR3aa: ASSRSGANTGELF
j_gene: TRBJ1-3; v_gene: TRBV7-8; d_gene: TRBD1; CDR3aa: ASSQTGDSSFGNTIY
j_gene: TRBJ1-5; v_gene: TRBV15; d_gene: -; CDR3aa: ATSRRRGGQPQH
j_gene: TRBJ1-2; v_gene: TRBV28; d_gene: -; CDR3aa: ALRGANYGYT
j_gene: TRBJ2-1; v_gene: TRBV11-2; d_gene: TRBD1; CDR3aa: ASSYSAGGANEQF
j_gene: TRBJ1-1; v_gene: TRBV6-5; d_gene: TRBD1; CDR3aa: ATYLAGGFSSEAF
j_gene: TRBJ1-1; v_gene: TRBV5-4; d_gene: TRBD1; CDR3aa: ASSFGTVNTEAF
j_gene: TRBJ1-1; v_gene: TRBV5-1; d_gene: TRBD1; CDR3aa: ASSLGQANTEAF
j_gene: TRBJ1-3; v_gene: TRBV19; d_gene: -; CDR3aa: ASSIAWTQGNTIY
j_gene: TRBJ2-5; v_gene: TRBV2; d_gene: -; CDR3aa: ASSEARYQETQY
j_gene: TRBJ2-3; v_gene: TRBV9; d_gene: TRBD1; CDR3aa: ASSVGGGRLELGTQY
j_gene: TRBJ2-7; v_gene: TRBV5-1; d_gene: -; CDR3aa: ASSSTEAYEQY
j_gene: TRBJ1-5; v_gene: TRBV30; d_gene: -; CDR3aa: AWSVKVSQPQH
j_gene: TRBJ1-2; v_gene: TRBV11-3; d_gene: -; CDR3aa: ASSWRMANYGYT